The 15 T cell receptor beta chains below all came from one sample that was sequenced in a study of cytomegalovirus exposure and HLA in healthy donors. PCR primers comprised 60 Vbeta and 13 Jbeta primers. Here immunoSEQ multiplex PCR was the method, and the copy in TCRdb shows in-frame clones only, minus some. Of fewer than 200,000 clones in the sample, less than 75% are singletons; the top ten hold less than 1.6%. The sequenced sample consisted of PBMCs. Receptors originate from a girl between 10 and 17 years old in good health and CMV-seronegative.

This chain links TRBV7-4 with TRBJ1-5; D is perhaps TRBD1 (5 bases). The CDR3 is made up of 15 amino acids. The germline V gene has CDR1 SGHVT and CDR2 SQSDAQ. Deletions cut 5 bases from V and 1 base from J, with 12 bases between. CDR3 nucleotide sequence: TGTGCCAGCAGCCGGGGGTTTTGGAGCAATCAGCCCCAGCATTTT. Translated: CASSRGFWSNQPQHF.

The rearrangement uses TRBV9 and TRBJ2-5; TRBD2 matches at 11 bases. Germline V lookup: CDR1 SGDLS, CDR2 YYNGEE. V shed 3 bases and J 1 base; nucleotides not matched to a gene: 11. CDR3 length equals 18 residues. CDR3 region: CASSAGVGLAGGQETQYF. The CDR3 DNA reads TGTGCCAGCAGCGCCGGAGTGGGCCTAGCGGGGGGCCAAGAGACCCAGTACTTC.

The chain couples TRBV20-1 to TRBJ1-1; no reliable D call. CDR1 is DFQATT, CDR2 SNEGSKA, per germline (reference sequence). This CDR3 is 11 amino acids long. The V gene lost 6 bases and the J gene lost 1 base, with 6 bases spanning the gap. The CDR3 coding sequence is TGCAGTGCCGGAGCGAACACTGAAGCTTTCTTT. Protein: CSAGANTEAFF.

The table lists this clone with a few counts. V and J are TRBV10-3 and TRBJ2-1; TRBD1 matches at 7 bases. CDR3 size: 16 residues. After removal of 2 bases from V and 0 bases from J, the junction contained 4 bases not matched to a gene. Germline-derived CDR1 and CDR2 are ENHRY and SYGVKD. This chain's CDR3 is CAISERGLSSYNEQFF. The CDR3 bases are TGTGCCATCAGTGAGAGGGGGCTCAGCTCCTACAATGAGCAGTTCTTC.

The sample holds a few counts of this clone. The CDR3 nucleotides read TGTGCCAGCAGAACCCCGCGGGGGGTGGGAGCTTTCTTT. Translation: CASRTPRGVGAFF. The chain carries TRBV6-5 and TRBJ1-1, with a possible D match to TRBD1 (5 bases). V was pared by 6 bases and J by 10 bases, with 18 bases between. Germline loops: CDR1 MNHEY, CDR2 SVGAGI. The CDR3 is 13 residues long.

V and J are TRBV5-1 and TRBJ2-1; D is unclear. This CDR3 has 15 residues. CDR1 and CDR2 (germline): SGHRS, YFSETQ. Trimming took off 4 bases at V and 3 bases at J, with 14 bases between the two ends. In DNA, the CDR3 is TGCGCCAGCAGCCCCCGTTCCAAGCTCTACAATGAGCAGTTCTTC. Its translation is CASSPRSKLYNEQFF.

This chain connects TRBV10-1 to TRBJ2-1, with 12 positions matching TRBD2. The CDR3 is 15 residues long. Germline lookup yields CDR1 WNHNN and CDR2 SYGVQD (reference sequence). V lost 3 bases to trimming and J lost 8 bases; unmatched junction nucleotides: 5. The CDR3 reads CASSDTSGGLDEQFF. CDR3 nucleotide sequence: TGCGCCAGCAGTGATACTAGCGGGGGGCTCGATGAGCAGTTCTTC.

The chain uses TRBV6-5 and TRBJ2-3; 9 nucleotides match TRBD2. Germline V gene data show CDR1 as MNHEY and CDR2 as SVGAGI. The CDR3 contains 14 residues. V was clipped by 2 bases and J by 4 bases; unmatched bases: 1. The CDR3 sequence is CASSYQRGADTQYF. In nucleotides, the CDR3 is TGTGCCAGCAGTTACCAGCGGGGGGCAGATACGCAGTATTTT.

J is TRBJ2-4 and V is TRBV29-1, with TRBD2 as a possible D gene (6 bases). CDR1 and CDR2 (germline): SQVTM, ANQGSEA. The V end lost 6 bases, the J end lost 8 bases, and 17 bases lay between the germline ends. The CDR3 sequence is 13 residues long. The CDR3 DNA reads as TGCAGCGTGGCGGAACGGGGAGGAGACATTCAGTACTTC. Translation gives CSVAERGGDIQYF.

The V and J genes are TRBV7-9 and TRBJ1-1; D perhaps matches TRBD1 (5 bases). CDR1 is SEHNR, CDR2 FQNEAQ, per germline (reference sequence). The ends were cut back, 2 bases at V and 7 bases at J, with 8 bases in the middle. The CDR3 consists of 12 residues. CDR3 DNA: TGTGCCAGCAGCTTAAGGGGCAGTGAAGCTTTCTTT. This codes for CASSLRGSEAFF.

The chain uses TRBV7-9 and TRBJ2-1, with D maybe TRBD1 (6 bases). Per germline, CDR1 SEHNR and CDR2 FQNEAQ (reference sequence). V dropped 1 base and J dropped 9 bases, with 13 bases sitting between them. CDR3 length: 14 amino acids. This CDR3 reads CASSLVAGDSEQFF. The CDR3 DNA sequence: TGTGCCAGCAGCTTAGTGGCAGGGGATAGTGAGCAGTTCTTC.

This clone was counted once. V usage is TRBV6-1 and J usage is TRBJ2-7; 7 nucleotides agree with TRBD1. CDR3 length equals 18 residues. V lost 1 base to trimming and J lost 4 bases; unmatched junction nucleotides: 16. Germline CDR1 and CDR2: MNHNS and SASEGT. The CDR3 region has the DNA TGTGCCAGCAGTGAAGGTTTGAGGGGGCAGACAGCCGGGTACGAGCAGTACTTC. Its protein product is CASSEGLRGQTAGYEQYF.

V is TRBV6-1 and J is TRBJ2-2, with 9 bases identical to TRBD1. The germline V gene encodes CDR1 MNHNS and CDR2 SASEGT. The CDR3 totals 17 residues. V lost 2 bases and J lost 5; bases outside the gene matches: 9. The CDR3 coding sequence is TGTGCCAGCAGTGAACCCTCCAGGGACAGGGTAACCGGGGAGCTGTTTTTT. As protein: CASSEPSRDRVTGELFF.

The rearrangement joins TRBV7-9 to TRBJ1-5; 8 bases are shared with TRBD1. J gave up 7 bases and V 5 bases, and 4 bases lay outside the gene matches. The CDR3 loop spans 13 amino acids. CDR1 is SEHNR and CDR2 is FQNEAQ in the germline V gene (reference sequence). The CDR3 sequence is CASSLTGGQPQHF. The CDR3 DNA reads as TGTGCCAGCAGCCTCACAGGGGGGCAGCCCCAGCATTTT.

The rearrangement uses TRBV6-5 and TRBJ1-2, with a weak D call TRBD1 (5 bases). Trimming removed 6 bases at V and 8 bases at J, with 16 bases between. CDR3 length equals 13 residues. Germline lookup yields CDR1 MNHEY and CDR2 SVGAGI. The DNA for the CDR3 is TGTGCCAGCAGAGAACAGGCCCTCGGGGGCTACACCTTC. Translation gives CASREQALGGYTF.